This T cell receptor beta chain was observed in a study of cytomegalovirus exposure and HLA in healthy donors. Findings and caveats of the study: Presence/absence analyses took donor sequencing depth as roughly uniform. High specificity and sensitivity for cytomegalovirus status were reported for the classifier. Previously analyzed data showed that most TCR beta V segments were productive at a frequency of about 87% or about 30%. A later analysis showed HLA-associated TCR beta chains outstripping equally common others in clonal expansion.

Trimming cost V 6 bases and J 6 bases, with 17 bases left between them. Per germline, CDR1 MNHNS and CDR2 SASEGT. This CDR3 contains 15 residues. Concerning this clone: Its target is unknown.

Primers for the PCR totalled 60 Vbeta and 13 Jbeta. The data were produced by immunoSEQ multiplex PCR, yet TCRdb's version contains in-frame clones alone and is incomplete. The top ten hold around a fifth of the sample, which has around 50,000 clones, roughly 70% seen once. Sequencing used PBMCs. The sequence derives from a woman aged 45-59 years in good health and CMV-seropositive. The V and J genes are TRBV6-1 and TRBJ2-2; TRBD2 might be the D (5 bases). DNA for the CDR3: TGTGCCAGCAGGGAGGACTGGCCGTGGGCCGGGGAGCTGTTTTTT. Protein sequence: CASREDWPWAGELFF.